This T cell receptor (beta chain) comes out of a study of CXCR3-negative and CXCR3-positive naive CD8 T cells. Study at large: Across all libraries, TRB reads numbered about 135 million, with about 1.5 +/- 0.3 million in each library. General observations from the study: Naive subsets did not differ in surface CD5, and TRB CDR3 properties served to infer TCR strength. PBMCs showed partially decreased CXCR3 expression after cryopreservation, and most assays used fresh PBMCs. Naive cells that were CXCR3-positive had more hydrophobic TRB CDR3s (compared with CXCR3-negative naive cells).

This CDR3 has 17 residues. CDR1 is SQVTM, CDR2 ANQGSEA, per germline. CD45RO-CCR7+CD27+CD95- characterized naive CD8+ T cells. Through 5' RACE with UMI labels, the TRB cDNA libraries were prepared. From its re-call of the 5' RACE reads, TCRdb lists each CDR3 protein once, without DNA. The listing contains about 150,000 distinct CDR3 sequences. In regard to this clonotype: The antigen remains unidentified.

This sequence originates from a human donor in good health. Some clones in this sample may be carry-over from other donors' samples. The chain carries TRBV29-1 and TRBJ2-1; TCRdb gives TRBD2 as the D gene, but with no DNA this cannot be confirmed. Sequenced material: naive CXCR3+ CD8+ T cells from blood. Subset meaning: CD45RO-CCR7+CD27+CD95- naive CD8+ T cells expressing CXCR3 (TNR3+). CDR3 amino acids: CSVFGSTSGASYNEQFF.